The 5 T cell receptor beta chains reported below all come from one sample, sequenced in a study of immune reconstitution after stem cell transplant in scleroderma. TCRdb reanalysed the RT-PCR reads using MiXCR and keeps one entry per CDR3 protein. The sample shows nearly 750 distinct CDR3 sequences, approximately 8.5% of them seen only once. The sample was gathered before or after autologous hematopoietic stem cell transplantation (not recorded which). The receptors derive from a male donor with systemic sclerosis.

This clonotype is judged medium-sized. The DNA for the CDR3 is TGTGCCAGCAGCCTAGGACAGATGAACACTGAAGCTTTCTTT. It specifies CASSLGQMNTEAFF. The chain couples TRBV11-2 to TRBJ1-1; a possible D gene is TRBD1 (6 bases). Germline CDR1 and CDR2: SGHAT and FQNNGV. The CDR3 covers 14 residues. The V gene lost 5 bases and the J gene lost 0 bases, with 10 bases spanning the gap.

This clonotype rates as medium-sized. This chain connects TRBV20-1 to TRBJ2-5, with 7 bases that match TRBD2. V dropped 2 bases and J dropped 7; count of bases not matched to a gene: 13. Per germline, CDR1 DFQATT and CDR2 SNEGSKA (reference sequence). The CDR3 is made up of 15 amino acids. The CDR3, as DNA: TGCAGTGCTAGAAGAGGGAATGGGGGGGGTTGGACCCAGTACTTC. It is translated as CSARRGNGGGWTQYF.

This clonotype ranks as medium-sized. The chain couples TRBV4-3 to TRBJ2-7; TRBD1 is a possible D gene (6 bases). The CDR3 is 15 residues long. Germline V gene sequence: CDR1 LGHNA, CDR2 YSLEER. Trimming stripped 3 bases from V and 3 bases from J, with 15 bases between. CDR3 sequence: CASSHDRTPFYEQYF. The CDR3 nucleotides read TGCGCCAGCAGCCATGACAGGACTCCTTTCTACGAGCAGTACTTC.

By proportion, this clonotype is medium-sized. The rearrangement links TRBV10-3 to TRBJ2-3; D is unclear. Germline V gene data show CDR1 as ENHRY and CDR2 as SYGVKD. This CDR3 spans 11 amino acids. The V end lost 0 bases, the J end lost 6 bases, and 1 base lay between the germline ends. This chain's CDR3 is CAISESDTQYF. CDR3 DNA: TGTGCCATCAGTGAGTCTGATACGCAGTATTTT.

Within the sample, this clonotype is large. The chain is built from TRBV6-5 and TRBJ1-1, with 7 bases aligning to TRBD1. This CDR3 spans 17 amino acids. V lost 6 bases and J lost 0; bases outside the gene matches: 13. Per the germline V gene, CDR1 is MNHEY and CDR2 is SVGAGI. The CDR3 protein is CASSYLDRRSMNTEAFF. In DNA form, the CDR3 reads TGTGCCAGCAGCTACCTGGACAGGAGGAGCATGAACACTGAAGCTTTCTTT.